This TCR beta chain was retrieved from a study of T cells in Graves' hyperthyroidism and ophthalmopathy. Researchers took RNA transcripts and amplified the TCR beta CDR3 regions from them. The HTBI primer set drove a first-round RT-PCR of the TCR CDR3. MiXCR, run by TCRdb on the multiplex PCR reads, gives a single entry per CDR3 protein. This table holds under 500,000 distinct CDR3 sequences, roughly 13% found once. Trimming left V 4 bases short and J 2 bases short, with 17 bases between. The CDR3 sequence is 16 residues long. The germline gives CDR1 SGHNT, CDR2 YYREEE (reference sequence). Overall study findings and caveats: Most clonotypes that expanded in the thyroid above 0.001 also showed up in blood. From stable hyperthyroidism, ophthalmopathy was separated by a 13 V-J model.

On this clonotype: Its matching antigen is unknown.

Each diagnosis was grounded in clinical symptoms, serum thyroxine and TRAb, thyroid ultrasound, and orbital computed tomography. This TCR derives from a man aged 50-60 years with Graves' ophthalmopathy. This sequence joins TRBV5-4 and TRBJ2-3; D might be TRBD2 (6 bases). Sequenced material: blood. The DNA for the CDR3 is TGTGCCAGCAGCCAGATAGCGGCTTCCTACACAGATACGCAGTATTTT. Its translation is CASSQIAASYTDTQYF.